This TCR beta chain stems from a study of blood T cells in healthy people across ages. The CDR3 sequence is 14 residues long. V was trimmed by 5 bases and J by 3 bases, leaving 11 bases between them. CDR1 and CDR2 from the germline V gene are SGHVS and FNYEAQ. The use of a sample-barcoded 5' primer and a J-beta primer mix characterized a second PCR of about 6 to 11 cycles. TCRdb fed the 5' RACE reads into MiXCR, producing one record per CDR3 protein. This table holds under 700,000 distinct CDR3 sequences, more than 20% found once. This same sample was also part of a study on T cells of mothers and their children. That report adds: RNA that had been extracted went wholly into cDNA synthesis, at 1.5 ug per 15 ul.

The sequence was collected from a boy between 10 and 17 years old in good health. The genes are TRBV7-6 and TRBJ1-5; no definite D call. Input material: blood. CDR3 loop: CASSPPGDNQPQHF. In DNA, the CDR3 is TGTGCCAGCAGCCCTCCCGGGGACAATCAGCCCCAGCATTTT.